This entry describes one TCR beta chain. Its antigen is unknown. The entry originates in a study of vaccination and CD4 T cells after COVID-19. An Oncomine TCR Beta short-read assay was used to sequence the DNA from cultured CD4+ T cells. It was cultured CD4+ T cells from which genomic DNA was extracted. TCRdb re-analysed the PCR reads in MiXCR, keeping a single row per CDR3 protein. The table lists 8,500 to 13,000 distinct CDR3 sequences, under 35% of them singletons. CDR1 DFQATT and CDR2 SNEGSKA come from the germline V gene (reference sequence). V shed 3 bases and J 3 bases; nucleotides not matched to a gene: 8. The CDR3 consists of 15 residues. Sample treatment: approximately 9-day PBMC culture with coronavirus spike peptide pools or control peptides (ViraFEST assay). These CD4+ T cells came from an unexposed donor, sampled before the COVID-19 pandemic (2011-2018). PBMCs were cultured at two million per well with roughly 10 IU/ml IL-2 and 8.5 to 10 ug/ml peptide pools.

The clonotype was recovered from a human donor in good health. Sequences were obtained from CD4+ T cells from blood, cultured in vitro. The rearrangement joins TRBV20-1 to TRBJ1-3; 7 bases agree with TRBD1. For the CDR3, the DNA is TGCAGTGCTAGTTCCTCGGGACAGCATGGAAACACCATATATTTT. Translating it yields CSASSSGQHGNTIYF.